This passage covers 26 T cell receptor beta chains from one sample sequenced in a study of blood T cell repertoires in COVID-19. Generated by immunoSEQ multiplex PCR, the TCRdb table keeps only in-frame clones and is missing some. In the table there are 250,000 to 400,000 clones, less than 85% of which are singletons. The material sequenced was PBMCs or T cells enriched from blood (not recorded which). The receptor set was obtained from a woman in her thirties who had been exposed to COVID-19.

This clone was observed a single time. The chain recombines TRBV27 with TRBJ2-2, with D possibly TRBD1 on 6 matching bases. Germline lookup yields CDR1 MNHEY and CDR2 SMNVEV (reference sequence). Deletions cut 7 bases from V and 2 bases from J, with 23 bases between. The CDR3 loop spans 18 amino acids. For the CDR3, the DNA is TGTGCCAGCACCCCTATGCAGACAGGCCCTAAAAACACCGGGGAGCTGTTTTTT. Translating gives CASTPMQTGPKNTGELFF.

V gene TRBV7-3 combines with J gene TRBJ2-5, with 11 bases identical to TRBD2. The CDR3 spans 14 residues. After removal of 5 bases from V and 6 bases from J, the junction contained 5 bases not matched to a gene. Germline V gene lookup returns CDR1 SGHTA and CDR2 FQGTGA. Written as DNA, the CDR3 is TGTGCCAGCAGCCCCATAGCGGGGGGGCAGACCCAGTACTTC. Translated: CASSPIAGGQTQYF.

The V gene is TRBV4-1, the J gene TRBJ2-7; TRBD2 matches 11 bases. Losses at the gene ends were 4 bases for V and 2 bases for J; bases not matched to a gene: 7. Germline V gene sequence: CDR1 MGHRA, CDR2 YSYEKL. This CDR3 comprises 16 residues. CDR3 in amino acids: CASSLLLTSGAYEQYF. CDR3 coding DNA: TGCGCCAGCAGCCTACTATTGACTAGCGGGGCCTACGAGCAGTACTTC.

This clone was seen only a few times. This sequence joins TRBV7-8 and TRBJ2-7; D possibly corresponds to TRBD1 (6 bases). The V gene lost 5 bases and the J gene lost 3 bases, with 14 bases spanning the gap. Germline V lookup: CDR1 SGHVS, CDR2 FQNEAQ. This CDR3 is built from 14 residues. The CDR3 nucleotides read TGTGCCAGCAGCCACGGGGACACGAACTACGAGCAGTACTTC. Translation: CASSHGDTNYEQYF.

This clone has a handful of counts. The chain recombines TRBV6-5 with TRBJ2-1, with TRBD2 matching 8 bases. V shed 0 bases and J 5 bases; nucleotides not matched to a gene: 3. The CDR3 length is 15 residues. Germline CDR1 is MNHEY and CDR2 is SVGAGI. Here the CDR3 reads CASSYSNSGNNEQFF. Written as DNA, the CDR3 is TGTGCCAGCAGTTACTCAAATAGCGGGAACAATGAGCAGTTCTTC.

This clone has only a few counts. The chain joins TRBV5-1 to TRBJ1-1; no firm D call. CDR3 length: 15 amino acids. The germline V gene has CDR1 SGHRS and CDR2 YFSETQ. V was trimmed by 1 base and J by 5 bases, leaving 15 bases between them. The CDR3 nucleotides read TGCGCCAGCAGCTTGTCGGGTTCGGTAGGTACTGAAGCTTTCTTT. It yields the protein CASSLSGSVGTEAFF. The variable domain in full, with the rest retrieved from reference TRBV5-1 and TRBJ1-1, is KAGVTQTPRYLIKTRGQQVTLSCSPISGHRSVSWYQQTPGQGLQFLFEYFSETQRNKGNFPGRFSGRQFSNSRSEMNVSTLELGDSALYLCASSLSGSVGTEAFFGQGTRLTVV.

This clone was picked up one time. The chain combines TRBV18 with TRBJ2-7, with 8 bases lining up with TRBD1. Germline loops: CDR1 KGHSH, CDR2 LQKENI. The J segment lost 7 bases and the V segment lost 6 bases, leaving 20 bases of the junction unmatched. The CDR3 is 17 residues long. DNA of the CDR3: TGTGCCAGCTCCCGGGCGAGATTGACAGGGGCTGGCGGTGAGCAGTACTTC. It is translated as CASSRARLTGAGGEQYF. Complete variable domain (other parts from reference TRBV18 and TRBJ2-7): NAGVMQNPRHLVRRRGQEARLRCSPMKGHSHVYWYRQLPEEGLKFMVYLQKENIIDESGMPKERFSAEFPKEGPSILRIQQVVRGDSAAYFCASSRARLTGAGGEQYFGPGTRLTVT.

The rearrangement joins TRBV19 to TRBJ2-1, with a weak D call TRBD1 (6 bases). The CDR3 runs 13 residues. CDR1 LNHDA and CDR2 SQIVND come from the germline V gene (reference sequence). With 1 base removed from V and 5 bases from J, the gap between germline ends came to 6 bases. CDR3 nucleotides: TGTGCCAGTAGTATAGGGGACAACAATGAGCAGTTCTTC. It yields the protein CASSIGDNNEQFF. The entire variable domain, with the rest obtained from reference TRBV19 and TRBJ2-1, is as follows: DGGITQSPKYLFRKEGQNVTLSCEQNLNHDAMYWYRQDPGQGLRLIYYSQIVNDFQKGDIAEGYSVSREKKESFPLTVTSAQKNPTAFYLCASSIGDNNEQFFGPGTRLTVL.

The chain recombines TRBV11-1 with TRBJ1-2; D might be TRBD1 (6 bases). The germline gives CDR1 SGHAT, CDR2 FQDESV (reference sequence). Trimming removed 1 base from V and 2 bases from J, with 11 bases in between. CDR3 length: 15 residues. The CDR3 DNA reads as TGTGCCAGCAGCTTAGGGCGGGGGCCCAACTATGGCTACACCTTC. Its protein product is CASSLGRGPNYGYTF.

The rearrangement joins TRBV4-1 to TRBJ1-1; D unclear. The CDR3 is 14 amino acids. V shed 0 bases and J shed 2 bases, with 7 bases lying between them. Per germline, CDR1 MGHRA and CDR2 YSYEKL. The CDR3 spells CASSQEASNTEAFF. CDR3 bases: TGCGCCAGCAGCCAAGAAGCTTCAAACACTGAAGCTTTCTTT.

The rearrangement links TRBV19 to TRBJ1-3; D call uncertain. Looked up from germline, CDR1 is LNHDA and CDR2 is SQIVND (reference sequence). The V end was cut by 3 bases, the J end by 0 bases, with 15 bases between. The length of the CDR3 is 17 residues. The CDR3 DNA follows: TGTGCCAGTAGTATTATTCGGTCCACCGTCTCTGGAAACACCATATATTTT. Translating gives CASSIIRSTVSGNTIYF.

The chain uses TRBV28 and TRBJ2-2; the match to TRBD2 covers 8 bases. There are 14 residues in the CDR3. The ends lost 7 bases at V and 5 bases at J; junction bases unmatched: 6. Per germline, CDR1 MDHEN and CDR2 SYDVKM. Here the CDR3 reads CASIRGGWTGELFF. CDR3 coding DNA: TGTGCCAGCATCCGGGGGGGCTGGACCGGGGAGCTGTTTTTT.

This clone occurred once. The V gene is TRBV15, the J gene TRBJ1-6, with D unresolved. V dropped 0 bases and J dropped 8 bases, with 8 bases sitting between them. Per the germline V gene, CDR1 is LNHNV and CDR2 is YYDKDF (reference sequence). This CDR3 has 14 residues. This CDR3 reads CATSRDGRYSPLHF. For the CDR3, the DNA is TGTGCCACCAGCAGAGATGGCCGTTATTCACCCCTCCACTTT.

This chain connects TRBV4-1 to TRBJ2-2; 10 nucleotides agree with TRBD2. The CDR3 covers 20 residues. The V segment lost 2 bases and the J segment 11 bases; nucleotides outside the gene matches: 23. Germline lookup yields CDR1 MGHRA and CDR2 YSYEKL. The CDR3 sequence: CASSQHPRADSGGSSSELFF. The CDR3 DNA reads TGCGCCAGCAGCCAACATCCAAGAGCCGATAGCGGGGGGTCGTCAAGCGAGCTGTTTTTT.

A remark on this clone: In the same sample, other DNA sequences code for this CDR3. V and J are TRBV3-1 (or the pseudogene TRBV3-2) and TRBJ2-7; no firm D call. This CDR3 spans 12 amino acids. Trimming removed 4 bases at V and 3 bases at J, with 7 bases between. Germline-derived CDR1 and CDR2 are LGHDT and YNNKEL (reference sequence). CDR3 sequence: CASSPPSYEQYF. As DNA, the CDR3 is TGTGCCAGCAGCCCCCCTAGCTACGAGCAGTACTTC.

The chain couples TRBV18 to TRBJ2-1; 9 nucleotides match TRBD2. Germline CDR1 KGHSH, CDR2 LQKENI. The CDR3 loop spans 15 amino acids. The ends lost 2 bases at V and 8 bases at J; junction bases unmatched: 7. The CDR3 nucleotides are TGTGCCAGCTCACCAGGGCTAGCGGGAATTCATGAGCAGTTCTTC. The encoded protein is CASSPGLAGIHEQFF.

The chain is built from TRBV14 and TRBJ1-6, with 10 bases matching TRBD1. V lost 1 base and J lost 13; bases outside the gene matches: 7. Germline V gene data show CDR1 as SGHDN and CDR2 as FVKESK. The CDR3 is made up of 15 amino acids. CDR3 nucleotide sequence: TGTGCCAGCAGCCAAGTGGGACAGGGGACCGCGCCCCTCCACTTT. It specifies CASSQVGQGTAPLHF.

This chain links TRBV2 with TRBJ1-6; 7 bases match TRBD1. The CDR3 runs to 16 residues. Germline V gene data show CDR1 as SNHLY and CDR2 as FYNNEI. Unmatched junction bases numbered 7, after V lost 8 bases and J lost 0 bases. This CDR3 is CASQRDSSSYNSPLHF. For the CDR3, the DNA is TGTGCCAGCCAACGGGACAGTAGCTCCTATAATTCACCCCTCCACTTT.

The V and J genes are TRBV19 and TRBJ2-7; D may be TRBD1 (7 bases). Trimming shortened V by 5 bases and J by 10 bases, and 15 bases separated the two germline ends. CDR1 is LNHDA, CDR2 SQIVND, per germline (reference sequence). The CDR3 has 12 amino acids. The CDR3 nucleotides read TGTGCCAGTAGTGTCGACAGGGAGGTCCAGTACTTC. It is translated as CASSVDREVQYF.

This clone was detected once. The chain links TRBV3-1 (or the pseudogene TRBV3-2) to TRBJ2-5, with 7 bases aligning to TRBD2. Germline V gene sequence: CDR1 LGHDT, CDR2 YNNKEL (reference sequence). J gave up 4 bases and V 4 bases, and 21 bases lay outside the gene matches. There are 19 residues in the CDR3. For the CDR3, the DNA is TGTGCCAGCAGCCTCCTAAGGGGCGGGGGTGCTCTAAAGGGAGAGACCCAGTACTTC. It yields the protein CASSLLRGGGALKGETQYF.

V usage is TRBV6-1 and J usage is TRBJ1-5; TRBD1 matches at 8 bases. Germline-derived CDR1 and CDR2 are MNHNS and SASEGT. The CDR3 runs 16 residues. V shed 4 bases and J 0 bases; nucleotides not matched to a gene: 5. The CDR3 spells CASSAGTGYSNQPQHF. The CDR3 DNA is TGTGCCAGCAGTGCCGGGACAGGCTATAGCAATCAGCCCCAGCATTTT.

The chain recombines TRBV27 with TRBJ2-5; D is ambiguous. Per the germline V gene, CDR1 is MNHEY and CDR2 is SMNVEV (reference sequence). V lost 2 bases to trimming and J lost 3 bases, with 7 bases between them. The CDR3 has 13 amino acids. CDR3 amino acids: CASSLGGEETQYF. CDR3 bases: TGTGCCAGCAGTTTAGGCGGTGAAGAGACCCAGTACTTC.

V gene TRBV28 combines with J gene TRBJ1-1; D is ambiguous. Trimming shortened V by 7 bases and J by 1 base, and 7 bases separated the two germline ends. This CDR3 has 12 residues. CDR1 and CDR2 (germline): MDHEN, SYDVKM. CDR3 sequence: CASTVGNTEAFF. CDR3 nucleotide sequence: TGTGCCAGCACAGTTGGGAACACTGAAGCTTTCTTT.

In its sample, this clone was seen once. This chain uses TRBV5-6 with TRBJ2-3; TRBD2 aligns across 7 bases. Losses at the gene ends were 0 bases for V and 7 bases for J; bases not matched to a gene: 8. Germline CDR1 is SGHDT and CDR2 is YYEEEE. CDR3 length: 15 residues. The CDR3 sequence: CASSLGTREGHTQYF. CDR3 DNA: TGTGCCAGCAGCTTGGGGACTAGAGAGGGCCATACGCAGTATTTT.

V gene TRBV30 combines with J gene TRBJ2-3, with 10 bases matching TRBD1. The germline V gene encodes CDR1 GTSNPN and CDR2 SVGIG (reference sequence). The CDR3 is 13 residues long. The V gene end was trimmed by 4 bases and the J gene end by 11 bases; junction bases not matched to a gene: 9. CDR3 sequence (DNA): TGTGCCTGGAAGGGACAGGGGCCCGGGGGGCAGTATTTT. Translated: CAWKGQGPGGQYF.

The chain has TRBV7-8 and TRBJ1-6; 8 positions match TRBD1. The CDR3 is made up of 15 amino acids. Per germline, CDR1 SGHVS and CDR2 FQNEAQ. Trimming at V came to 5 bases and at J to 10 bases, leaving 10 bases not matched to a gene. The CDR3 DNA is TGTGCCAGCAGCCCGCCAGGGGGCGGTAAATCACCCCTCCACTTT. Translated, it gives CASSPPGGGKSPLHF.